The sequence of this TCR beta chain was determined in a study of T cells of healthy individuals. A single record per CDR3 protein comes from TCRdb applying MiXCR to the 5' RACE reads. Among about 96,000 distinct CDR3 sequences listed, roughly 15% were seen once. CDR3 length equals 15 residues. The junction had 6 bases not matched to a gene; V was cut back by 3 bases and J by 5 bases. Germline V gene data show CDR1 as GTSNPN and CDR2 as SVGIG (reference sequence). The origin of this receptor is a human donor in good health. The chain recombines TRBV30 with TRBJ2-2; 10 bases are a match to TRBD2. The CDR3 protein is CAWSRTSGRTGELFF. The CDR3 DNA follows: TGTGCCTGGAGCCGGACTAGCGGAAGAACCGGGGAGCTGTTTTTT.